A single sample is the source of the 3 T cell receptor beta chains below, sequenced in a study of blood T cell repertoires in COVID-19. Assay used: immunoSEQ multiplex PCR; TCRdb lists only in-frame clones, some missing. The sample lists around 460,000 clones, 80% to 90% seen once, with 0.8% to 0.85% in the top ten. Sequencing input: peripheral blood. The receptors stem from a man aged 18-30 years with COVID-19, enrolled during active disease.

This chain joins TRBV5-8 and TRBJ1-1; weak D call: TRBD1 (6 bases). Trimming pared 8 bases from V and 0 bases from J, leaving 14 bases between. CDR1 SGHTS and CDR2 YDEGEE come from the germline V gene. This CDR3 spans 14 amino acids. CDR3 sequence reads: CASTSGQLNTEAFF. The CDR3 DNA sequence: TGTGCCAGTACGTCAGGACAGTTGAACACTGAAGCTTTCTTT.

The J gene is TRBJ1-3, the V gene TRBV5-6, with a possible D match to TRBD1 (5 bases). Trimming left V 7 bases short and J 2 bases short, with 16 bases between. The CDR3 loop spans 15 amino acids. CDR1 is SGHDT, CDR2 YYEEEE, per germline. The CDR3: CASGLGGLPGNTIYF. Here the CDR3 DNA reads TGTGCCAGCGGGCTCGGGGGTCTCCCTGGAAACACCATATATTTT.

This rearrangement joins TRBV7-9 to TRBJ1-3; unclear D gene. The V gene's germline CDR1 is SEHNR and CDR2 FQNEAQ (reference sequence). The V end was cut by 3 bases, the J end by 2 bases, with 11 bases between. This CDR3 is built from 15 residues. The CDR3 sequence is CASSFSTRTGNTIYF. The CDR3 nucleotides are TGTGCCAGCAGCTTTTCAACCAGGACTGGAAACACCATATATTTT. Based on the CDR3 plus reference TRBV7-9 and TRBJ1-3, the full variable domain is DTGVSQNPRHKITKRGQNVTFRCDPISEHNRLYWYRQTLGQGPEFLTYFQNEAQLEKSRLLSDRFSAERPKGSFSTLEIQRTEQGDSAMYLCASSFSTRTGNTIYFGEGSWLTVV.